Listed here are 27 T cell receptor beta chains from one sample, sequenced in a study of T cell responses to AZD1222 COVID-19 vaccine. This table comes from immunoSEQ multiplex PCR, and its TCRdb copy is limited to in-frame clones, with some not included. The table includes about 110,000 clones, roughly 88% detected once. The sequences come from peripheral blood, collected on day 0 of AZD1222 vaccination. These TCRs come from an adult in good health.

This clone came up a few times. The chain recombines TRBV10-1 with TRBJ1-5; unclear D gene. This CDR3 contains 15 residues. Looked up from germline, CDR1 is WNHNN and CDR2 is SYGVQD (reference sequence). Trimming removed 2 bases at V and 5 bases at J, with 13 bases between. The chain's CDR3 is CASSEVRHSHQPQHF. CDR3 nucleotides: TGCGCCAGCAGTGAGGTCAGACATTCCCATCAGCCCCAGCATTTT.

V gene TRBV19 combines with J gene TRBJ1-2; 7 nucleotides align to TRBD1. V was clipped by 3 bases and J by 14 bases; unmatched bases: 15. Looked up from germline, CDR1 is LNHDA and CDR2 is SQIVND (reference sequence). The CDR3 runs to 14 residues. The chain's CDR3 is CASSMPLGQPSWTF. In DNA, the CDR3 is TGTGCCAGTAGTATGCCCCTGGGACAGCCCTCTTGGACCTTC.

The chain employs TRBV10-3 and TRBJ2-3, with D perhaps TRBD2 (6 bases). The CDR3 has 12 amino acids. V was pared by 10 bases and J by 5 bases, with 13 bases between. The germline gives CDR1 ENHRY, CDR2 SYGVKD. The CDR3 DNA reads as TGTGCCACCCGACTAGTCGGAGATACGCAGTATTTT. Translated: CATRLVGDTQYF.

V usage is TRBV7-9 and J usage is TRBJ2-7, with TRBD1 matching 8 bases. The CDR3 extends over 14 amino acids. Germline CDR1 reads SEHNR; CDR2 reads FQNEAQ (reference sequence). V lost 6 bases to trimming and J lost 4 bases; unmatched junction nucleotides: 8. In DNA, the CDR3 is TGTGCCAGCAGTCCGGGACAGGTCTCATACGAGCAGTACGTC. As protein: CASSPGQVSYEQYV.

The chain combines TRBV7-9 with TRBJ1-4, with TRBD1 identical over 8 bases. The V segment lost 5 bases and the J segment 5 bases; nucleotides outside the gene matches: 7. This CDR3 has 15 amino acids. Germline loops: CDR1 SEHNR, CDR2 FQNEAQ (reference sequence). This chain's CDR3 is CASSLGQGRNEKLFF. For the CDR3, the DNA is TGTGCCAGCAGCCTAGGACAGGGTAGGAATGAAAAACTGTTTTTT.

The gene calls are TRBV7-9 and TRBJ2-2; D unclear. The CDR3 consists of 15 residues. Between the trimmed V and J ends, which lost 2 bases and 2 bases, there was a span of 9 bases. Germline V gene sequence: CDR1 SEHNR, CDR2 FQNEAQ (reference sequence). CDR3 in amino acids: CASSLLRSNTGELFF. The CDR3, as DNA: TGTGCCAGCAGCTTATTGCGGAGTAACACCGGGGAGCTGTTTTTT.

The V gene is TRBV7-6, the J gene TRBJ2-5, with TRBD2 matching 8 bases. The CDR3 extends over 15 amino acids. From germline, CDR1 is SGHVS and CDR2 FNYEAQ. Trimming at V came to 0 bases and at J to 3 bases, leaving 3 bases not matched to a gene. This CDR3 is CASSLALAGKETQYF. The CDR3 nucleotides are TGTGCCAGCAGCTTAGCGTTAGCGGGGAAAGAGACCCAGTACTTC.

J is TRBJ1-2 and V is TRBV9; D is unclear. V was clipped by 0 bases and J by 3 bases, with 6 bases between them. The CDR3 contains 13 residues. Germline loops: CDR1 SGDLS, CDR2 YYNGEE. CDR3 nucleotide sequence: TGTGCCAGCAGCGTAGACGGTTACTATGGCTACACCTTC. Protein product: CASSVDGYYGYTF.

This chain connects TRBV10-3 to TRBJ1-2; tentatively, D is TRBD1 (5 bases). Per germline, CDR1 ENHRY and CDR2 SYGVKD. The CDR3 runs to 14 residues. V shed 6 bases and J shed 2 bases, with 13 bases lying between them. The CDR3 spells CAISGGDLNYGYTF. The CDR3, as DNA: TGTGCCATCAGCGGGGGGGACTTAAACTATGGCTACACCTTC.

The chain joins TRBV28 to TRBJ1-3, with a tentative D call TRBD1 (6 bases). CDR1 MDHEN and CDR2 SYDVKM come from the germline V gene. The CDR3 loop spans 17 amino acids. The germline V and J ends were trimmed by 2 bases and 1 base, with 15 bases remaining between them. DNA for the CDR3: TGTGCCAGCAGTTTAGAGCCATTCAGGGGTTCTGGAAACACCATATATTTT. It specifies CASSLEPFRGSGNTIYF.

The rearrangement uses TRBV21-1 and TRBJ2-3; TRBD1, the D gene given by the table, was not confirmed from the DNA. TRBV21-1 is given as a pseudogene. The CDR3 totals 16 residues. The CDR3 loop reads CASTERQGVITDTQYF. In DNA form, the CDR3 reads TGTGCCAGCACTGAACGACAGGGGGTAATCACAGATACGCAGTATTTT.

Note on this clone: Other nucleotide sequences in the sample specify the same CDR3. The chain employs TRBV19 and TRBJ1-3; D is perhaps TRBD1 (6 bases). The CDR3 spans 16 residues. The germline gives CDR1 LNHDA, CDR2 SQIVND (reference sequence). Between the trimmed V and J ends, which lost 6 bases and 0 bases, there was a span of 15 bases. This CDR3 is CASRLGGGLSGNTIYF. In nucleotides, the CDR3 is TGTGCCAGTAGGCTAGGGGGAGGCCTCTCTGGAAACACCATATATTTT.

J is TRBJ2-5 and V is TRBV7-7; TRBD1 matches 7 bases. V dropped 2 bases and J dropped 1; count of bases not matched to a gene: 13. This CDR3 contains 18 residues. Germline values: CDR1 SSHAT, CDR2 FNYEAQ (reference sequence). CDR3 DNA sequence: TGTGCCAGCAGCTTATTCGGGACAGCAAGGCCCATCCAAGAGACCCAGTACTTC. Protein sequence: CASSLFGTARPIQETQYF.

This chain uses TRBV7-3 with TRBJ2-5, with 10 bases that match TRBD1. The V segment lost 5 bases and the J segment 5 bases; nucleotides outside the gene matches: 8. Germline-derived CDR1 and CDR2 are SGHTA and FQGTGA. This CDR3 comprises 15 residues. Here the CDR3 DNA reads TGTGCCAGCAGCCCCGGGACAGGGGTCGAGGAGACCCAGTACTTC. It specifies CASSPGTGVEETQYF.

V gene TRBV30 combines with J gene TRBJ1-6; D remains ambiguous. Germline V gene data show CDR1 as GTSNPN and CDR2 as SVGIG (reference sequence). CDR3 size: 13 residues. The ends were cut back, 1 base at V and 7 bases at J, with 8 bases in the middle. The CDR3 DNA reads TGTGCCTGGAGTGATTATGAGAATTCACCCCTCCACTTT. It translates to CAWSDYENSPLHF.

The CDR3 spells CASSYGFGGTEAFF. The CDR3 DNA follows: TGTGCCAGCAGTTATGGGTTCGGTGGCACTGAAGCTTTCTTT. V usage is TRBV6-5 and J usage is TRBJ1-1; D unresolved. V was pared by 3 bases and J by 4 bases, with 12 bases between. This CDR3 is 14 amino acids long. Germline V gives CDR1 MNHEY, CDR2 SVGAGI.

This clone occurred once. The DNA for the CDR3 is TGTGCCAGCAGTCAAGGGACTAGCGGGAGGGTGGGCACTACGCAGTATTTT. Translation: CASSQGTSGRVGTTQYF. The chain couples TRBV5-4 to TRBJ2-3; TRBD2 aligns across 16 bases. The CDR3 contains 17 residues. The V gene's germline CDR1 is SGHNT and CDR2 YYREEE (reference sequence). J was trimmed by 8 bases and V by 5 bases; bases with no gene match: 11.

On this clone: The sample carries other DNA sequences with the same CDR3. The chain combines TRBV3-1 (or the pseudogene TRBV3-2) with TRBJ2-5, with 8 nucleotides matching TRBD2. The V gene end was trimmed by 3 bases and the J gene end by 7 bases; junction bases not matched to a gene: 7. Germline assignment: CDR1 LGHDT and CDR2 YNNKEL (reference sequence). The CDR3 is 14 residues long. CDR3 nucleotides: TGTGCCAGCAGCCAGGGACTGGCGGGAGGGACCCAGTACTTC. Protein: CASSQGLAGGTQYF.

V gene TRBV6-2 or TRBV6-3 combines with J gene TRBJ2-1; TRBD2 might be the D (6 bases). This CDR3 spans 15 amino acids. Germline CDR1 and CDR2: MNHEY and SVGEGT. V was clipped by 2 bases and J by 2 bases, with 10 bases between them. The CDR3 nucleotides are TGTGCCAGCAGTTACGGCGGGGTCGCCTACAATGAGCAGTTCTTC. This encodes CASSYGGVAYNEQFF.

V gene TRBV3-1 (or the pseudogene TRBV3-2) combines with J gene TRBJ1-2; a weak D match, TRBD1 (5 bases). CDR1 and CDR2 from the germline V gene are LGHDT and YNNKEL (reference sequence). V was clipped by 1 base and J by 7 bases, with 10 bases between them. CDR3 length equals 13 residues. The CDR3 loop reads CASSQGGLGGYTF. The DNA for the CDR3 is TGTGCCAGCAGCCAAGGGGGGTTGGGTGGCTACACCTTC.

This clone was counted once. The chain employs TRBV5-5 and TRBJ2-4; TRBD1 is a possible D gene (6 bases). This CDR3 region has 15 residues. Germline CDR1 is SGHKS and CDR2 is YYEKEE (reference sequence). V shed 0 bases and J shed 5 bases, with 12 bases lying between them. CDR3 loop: CASSLGRGWENIQYF. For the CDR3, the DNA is TGTGCCAGCAGCTTGGGCAGGGGTTGGGAAAACATTCAGTACTTC. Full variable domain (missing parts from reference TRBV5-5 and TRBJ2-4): DAGVTQSPTHLIKTRGQQVTLRCSPISGHKSVSWYQQVLGQGPQFIFQYYEKEERGRGNFPDRFSARQFPNYSSELNVNALLLGDSALYLCASSLGRGWENIQYFGAGTRLSVL.

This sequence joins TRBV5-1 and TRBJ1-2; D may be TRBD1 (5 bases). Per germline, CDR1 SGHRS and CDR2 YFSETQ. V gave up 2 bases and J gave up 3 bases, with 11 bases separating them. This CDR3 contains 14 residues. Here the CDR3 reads CASSLGGVDYGYTF. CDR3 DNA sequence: TGCGCCAGCAGCTTAGGAGGGGTAGACTATGGCTACACCTTC. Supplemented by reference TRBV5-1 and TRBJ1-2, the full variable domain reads KAGVTQTPRYLIKTRGQQVTLSCSPISGHRSVSWYQQTPGQGLQFLFEYFSETQRNKGNFPGRFSGRQFSNSRSEMNVSTLELGDSALYLCASSLGGVDYGYTFGSGTRLTVV.

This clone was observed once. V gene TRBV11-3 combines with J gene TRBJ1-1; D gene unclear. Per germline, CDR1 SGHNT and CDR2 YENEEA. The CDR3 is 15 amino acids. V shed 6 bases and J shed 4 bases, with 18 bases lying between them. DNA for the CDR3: TGTGCCAGCAGTTTCCATGGACGGTCAGGCACTGAAGCTTTCTTT. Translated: CASSFHGRSGTEAFF.

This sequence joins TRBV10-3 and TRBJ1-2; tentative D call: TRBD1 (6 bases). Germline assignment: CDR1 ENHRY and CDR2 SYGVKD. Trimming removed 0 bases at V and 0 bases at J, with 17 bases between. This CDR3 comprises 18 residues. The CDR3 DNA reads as TGTGCCATCAGTGAGTCTTGGGGGGCGCGGATCACTAACTATGGCTACACCTTC. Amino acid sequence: CAISESWGARITNYGYTF.

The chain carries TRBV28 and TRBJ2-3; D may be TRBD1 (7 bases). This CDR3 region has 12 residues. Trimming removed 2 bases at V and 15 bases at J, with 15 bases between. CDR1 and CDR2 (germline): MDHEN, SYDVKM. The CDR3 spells CASSLGRDSEYF. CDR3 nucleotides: TGTGCCAGCAGTTTAGGGCGGGACAGCGAATATTTT.

Written as DNA, the CDR3 is TGTGCCAGCAGCCTAAACCCAGTGAGTGGGGCAGGGACTGAAGCTTTCTTT. Translated: CASSLNPVSGAGTEAFF. V usage is TRBV3-1 (or the pseudogene TRBV3-2) and J usage is TRBJ1-1, with D possibly being TRBD1 (5 bases). CDR1 LGHDT and CDR2 YNNKEL come from the germline V gene (reference sequence). Trimming pared 4 bases from V and 5 bases from J, leaving 23 bases between. CDR3 length: 17 amino acids.

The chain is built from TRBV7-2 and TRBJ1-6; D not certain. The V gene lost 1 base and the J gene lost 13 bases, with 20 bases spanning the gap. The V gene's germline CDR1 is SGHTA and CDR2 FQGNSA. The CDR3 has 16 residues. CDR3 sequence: CASSLGRSAQKSPLHF. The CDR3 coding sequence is TGTGCCAGCAGCTTAGGTCGTTCCGCCCAAAAGTCGCCCCTCCACTTT. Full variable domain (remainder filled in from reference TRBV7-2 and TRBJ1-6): GAGVSQSPSNKVTEKGKDVELRCDPISGHTALYWYRQSLGQGLEFLIYFQGNSAPDKSGLPSDRFSAERTGGSVSTLTIQRTQQEDSAVYLCASSLGRSAQKSPLHFGNGTRLTVT.